The 8 T cell receptor beta chains in this list originate from one sample, sequenced in a study of brain T cells in children with intractable seizures. Clones were read by immunoSEQ multiplex PCR, and TCRdb kept only the in-frame ones, dropping some. The sample holds hundreds of thousands of clones; nearly 95% are singletons and the top ten take 5% to 7%. Documented time point: blood from clinic visit 5 months post-surgery; TSC patient then seizure free. Sequencing used peripheral blood, obtained more than 4 months after surgery. Every receptor here comes from a boy younger than two with tuberous sclerosis and intractable seizures.

J is TRBJ2-7 and V is TRBV9, with D possibly TRBD2 on 5 matching bases. The CDR3 runs to 13 residues. Trimming took 0 bases from V and 4 from J, leaving 8 bases between them. Germline CDR1 and CDR2: SGDLS and YYNGEE. CDR3 nucleotides: TGTGCCAGCAGCGTAGGGGCGGGTTACGAGCAGTACTTC. Residues: CASSVGAGYEQYF.

In this sample, this clone turned up once. V gene TRBV29-1 combines with J gene TRBJ1-3, with 7 bases matching TRBD1. Trimming took 0 bases from V and 0 from J; bases not matched to a gene: 2. CDR3 size: 15 residues. Germline V gene lookup returns CDR1 SQVTM and CDR2 ANQGSEA. CDR3 sequence: CSVEEGTVSGNTIYF. CDR3 in DNA: TGCAGCGTTGAAGAGGGGACAGTCTCTGGAAACACCATATATTTT.

The chain uses TRBV3-1 (or the pseudogene TRBV3-2) and TRBJ1-1; D possibly corresponds to TRBD1 (5 bases). The CDR3 covers 13 residues. Germline assignment: CDR1 LGHDT and CDR2 YNNKEL (reference sequence). The germline V and J ends were trimmed by 4 bases and 5 bases, with 11 bases remaining between them. This CDR3 reads CASSPGRYTEAFF. The CDR3, as DNA: TGTGCCAGCAGCCCAGGGCGATATACTGAAGCTTTCTTT.

The chain employs TRBV4-1 and TRBJ1-1; D is ambiguous. The CDR3 extends over 15 amino acids. Germline values: CDR1 MGHRA, CDR2 YSYEKL. Between the trimmed V and J ends, which lost 2 bases and 7 bases, there was a span of 17 bases. CDR3 in DNA: TGCGCCAGCAGCCAACCTACGAGACCGAGTCTTGAAGCTTTCTTT. Its protein is CASSQPTRPSLEAFF.

The chain has TRBV28 and TRBJ2-3; D call uncertain. Trimming cost V 5 bases and J 11 bases, with 11 bases left between them. CDR3 length: 11 amino acids. CDR1 is MDHEN and CDR2 is SYDVKM in the germline V gene. The CDR3 DNA reads as TGTGCCAGCAGTCTAGGCCTGGTGCAGTATTTT. As protein: CASSLGLVQYF.

This clone was counted a few times. The chain combines TRBV7-8 with TRBJ2-2; 9 nucleotides match TRBD2. The CDR3 runs to 17 residues. Germline CDR1 reads SGHVS; CDR2 reads FQNEAQ. V was clipped by 5 bases and J by 4 bases; unmatched bases: 11. The CDR3 DNA sequence: TGTGCCAGCAGCCCAAGGCGGCTAGCGGGATCCACCGGGGAGCTGTTTTTT. Translated: CASSPRRLAGSTGELFF.

The chain employs TRBV7-9 and TRBJ1-2, with unresolved D. Trimming pared 3 bases from V and 4 bases from J, leaving 9 bases between. This CDR3 is 13 amino acids long. Germline V gene sequence: CDR1 SEHNR, CDR2 FQNEAQ (reference sequence). CDR3 coding DNA: TGTGCCAGCAGCTTGGTAGGAAGCTATGGCTACACCTTC. It specifies CASSLVGSYGYTF.

The rearrangement links TRBV21-1 to TRBJ2-5; the table's D call of TRBD2 was not tested on the DNA. TRBV21-1 is listed as a pseudogene. The CDR3 consists of 16 residues. The chain's CDR3 is CASSKIGGGPRETQYF. DNA for the CDR3: TGTGCCAGCAGCAAAATCGGGGGAGGTCCCCGGGAGACCCAGTACTTC.